A single sample gave rise to the 27 T cell receptor beta chains below, sequenced in a study of shared clonotypes between healthy human individuals (dated by TCRdb to 2019 to 2021). The library came from the immunoSEQ multiplex PCR assay. The table comes from immuneACCESS by way of TCRdb, which keeps in-frame sequences with V and J called. Part of the clones is missing from these tables; in studies checked, under half for an unresolved V gene and the rest for unknown reasons. This sample has about 2 million clones in its table, and less than 95% of those were observed once. The ten biggest clones cover around 1.2% of the sample. For the CD8 naive samples, CD45RO-negative cells were positively selected for CCR7, yielding a CD45RA+CCR7+ population from which TemRA cells were excluded. Sequencing was done on a sample of naive CD8+ T cells sorted from blood. The cell subset or site label of this sample denotes: CD45RA+CCR7+. These TCRs come from a man aged 18 to 30 in good health.

J is TRBJ2-3 and V is TRBV19; 8 positions agree with TRBD1. V was pared by 3 bases and J by 1 base, with 3 bases of the junction left unmatched. Per germline, CDR1 LNHDA and CDR2 SQIVND (reference sequence). CDR3 length: 15 residues. The CDR3: CASSISGGGTDTQYF. In DNA, the CDR3 is TGTGCCAGTAGTATCTCAGGGGGCGGCACAGATACGCAGTATTTT.

The chain is built from TRBV27 and TRBJ1-3, with unresolved D. Deletions cut 9 bases from V and 2 bases from J, with 8 bases between. Germline CDR1 is MNHEY and CDR2 is SMNVEV (reference sequence). There are 12 residues in the CDR3. CDR3 nucleotides: TGTGCCAGTCAAGGGCCTGGAAACACCATATATTTT. Its protein is CASQGPGNTIYF.

The chain recombines TRBV9 with TRBJ1-2, with TRBD1 matching over 9 bases. The CDR3 spans 14 residues. The germline V gene encodes CDR1 SGDLS and CDR2 YYNGEE. J was trimmed by 3 bases and V by 3 bases; bases with no gene match: 3. CDR3 nucleotide sequence: TGTGCCAGCAGCGGCGGACAGGGGCACTATGGCTACACCTTC. It encodes CASSGGQGHYGYTF.

The V and J genes are TRBV11-3 and TRBJ1-4; D is unclear. This CDR3 has 15 residues. Germline CDR1 is SGHNT and CDR2 is YENEEA. V was shortened by 5 bases and J by 9 bases, with 19 bases between the two germline ends. The CDR3 reads CASSNRRVGKQKLFF. Written as DNA, the CDR3 is TGTGCCAGCAGCAACCGGAGGGTGGGGAAACAAAAACTGTTTTTT.

This chain joins TRBV28 and TRBJ1-5, with D possibly matching TRBD1 (5 bases). The CDR3 runs 18 residues. CDR1 and CDR2 from the germline V gene are MDHEN and SYDVKM. Trimming stripped 6 bases from V and 1 base from J, with 22 bases between. As DNA, the CDR3 is TGTGCCAGCAGCCGGATCGTATCGCTCGAGGGGAGCAATCAGCCCCAGCATTTT. It is translated as CASSRIVSLEGSNQPQHF.

On this clone: Other DNA sequences in the sample encode the same CDR3. V usage is TRBV27 and J usage is TRBJ1-1, with 9 bases matching TRBD1. The V segment lost 5 bases and the J segment 2 bases; nucleotides outside the gene matches: 3. Germline values: CDR1 MNHEY, CDR2 SMNVEV (reference sequence). This CDR3 comprises 14 residues. The CDR3 reads CASSTTGGNTEAFF. CDR3 DNA: TGTGCCAGCAGTACCACAGGGGGCAACACTGAAGCTTTCTTT.

The V call is TRBV7-9, the J call TRBJ2-2; possible D gene TRBD2, 5 bases. V was cut by 3 bases and J by 5 bases, with 10 bases left in between. The germline V gene encodes CDR1 SEHNR and CDR2 FQNEAQ (reference sequence). This CDR3 spans 14 amino acids. The DNA for the CDR3 is TGTGCCAGCAGCTTGGGTGAGCGGACCGGGGAGCTGTTTTTT. This codes for CASSLGERTGELFF.

Concerning this clone itself: In the same sample, other DNA sequences code for this CDR3. CDR3 protein: CASTGQTYEQYF. DNA for the CDR3: TGTGCCAGCACGGGGCAGACCTACGAGCAGTACTTC. The chain is built from TRBV2 and TRBJ2-7; D assignment may be TRBD1 or TRBD2 (5 bases each). Trimming cost V 7 bases and J 2 bases, with 9 bases left between them. CDR3 length: 12 residues. The V gene's germline CDR1 is SNHLY and CDR2 FYNNEI. The full variable domain, completed using reference TRBV2 and TRBJ2-7, is EPEVTQTPSHQVTQMGQEVILRCVPISNHLYFYWYRQILGQKVEFLVSFYNNEISEKSEIFDDQFSVERPDGSNFTLKIRSTKLEDSAMYFCASTGQTYEQYFGPGTRLTVT.

The V call is TRBV7-9, the J call TRBJ1-6, with a possible D match to TRBD1 (6 bases). V lost 4 bases and J 6 bases, leaving 10 bases between the germline ends. The CDR3 is made up of 14 amino acids. The V gene's germline CDR1 is SEHNR and CDR2 FQNEAQ (reference sequence). This chain's CDR3 is CASSWTESNSPLHF. CDR3 coding DNA: TGTGCCAGCAGCTGGACAGAAAGTAATTCACCCCTCCACTTT.

The chain links TRBV29-1 to TRBJ2-3; D might be TRBD2 (6 bases). CDR3 length: 14 amino acids. Trimming took off 6 bases at V and 3 bases at J, with 16 bases between the two ends. Germline V gives CDR1 SQVTM, CDR2 ANQGSEA. This CDR3 is CSVRGWMGTDTQYF. Written as DNA, the CDR3 is TGCAGCGTCCGGGGGTGGATGGGTACAGATACGCAGTATTTT.

The V gene is TRBV29-1, the J gene TRBJ1-1; 8 nucleotides line up with TRBD1. The length of the CDR3 is 12 residues. Germline-derived CDR1 and CDR2 are SQVTM and ANQGSEA. The J segment lost 8 bases and the V segment lost 3 bases, leaving 5 bases of the junction unmatched. CDR3 nucleotides: TGCAGCGTTGAGACAGGGGCATACGAAGCTTTCTTT. It is translated as CSVETGAYEAFF.

The chain joins TRBV6-1 to TRBJ1-6; tentative D call: TRBD1 (6 bases). V was clipped by 6 bases and J by 9 bases, with 15 bases between them. The CDR3 consists of 14 residues. Germline V gene lookup returns CDR1 MNHNS and CDR2 SASEGT. CDR3 DNA sequence: TGTGCCAGCAGCCAACAGGGTATCAGTTCACCCCTCCACTTT. Protein product: CASSQQGISSPLHF.

For this clone: Within the sample, other DNA sequences also encode this same CDR3. CDR3 in amino acids: CSAPLGEQYF. DNA of the CDR3: TGCAGTGCCCCGCTTGGTGAGCAGTACTTC. The chain uses TRBV20-1 and TRBJ2-7; D gene unclear. V shed 6 bases and J shed 7 bases, with 10 bases lying between them. Per germline, CDR1 DFQATT and CDR2 SNEGSKA (reference sequence). The CDR3 totals 10 residues.

This chain connects TRBV27 to TRBJ1-2, with 9 bases lining up with TRBD1. Germline CDR1 MNHEY, CDR2 SMNVEV (reference sequence). Trimming cost V 3 bases and J 4 bases; bases outside gene matches: 12. This CDR3 comprises 17 residues. The chain's CDR3 is CASSFLGTGRLGYGYTF. CDR3 sequence (DNA): TGTGCCAGCAGTTTTTTAGGGACAGGGCGCTTGGGCTATGGCTACACCTTC.

This clone was counted once. The chain joins TRBV5-6 to TRBJ2-4; D tentatively fits TRBD1 or TRBD2 (5 bases each). From germline, CDR1 is SGHDT and CDR2 YYEEEE. The CDR3 extends over 15 amino acids. The V end was cut by 4 bases, the J end by 4 bases, with 15 bases between. CDR3 residues: CASSLEMGPKNIQYF. The CDR3 coding sequence is TGTGCCAGCAGCCTCGAGATGGGACCTAAAAACATTCAGTACTTC.

V and J are TRBV7-6 and TRBJ2-7; TRBD1 aligns across 7 bases. The V gene's germline CDR1 is SGHVS and CDR2 FNYEAQ. The CDR3 loop spans 14 amino acids. The V gene end was trimmed by 1 base and the J gene end by 3 bases; junction bases not matched to a gene: 3. CDR3 coding DNA: TGTGCCAGCAGCTTAGGAGGACAGGTCTACGAGCAGTACTTC. This sequence encodes CASSLGGQVYEQYF.

The rearrangement links TRBV27 to TRBJ2-7; 11 bases are a match to TRBD2. The trim removed 6 bases at V and 5 bases at J, leaving 9 bases unmatched. The germline CDR1 and CDR2 sequences are MNHEY and SMNVEV (reference sequence). CDR3 size: 15 residues. The CDR3 here is CASSSGTSGIDEQYF. The CDR3 bases are TGTGCCAGCAGCTCCGGGACTAGCGGTATCGACGAGCAGTACTTC.

The rearrangement uses TRBV4-1 and TRBJ2-5, with TRBD1 matching 9 bases. V shed 2 bases and J 5 bases; nucleotides not matched to a gene: 3. The CDR3 runs to 14 residues. Per germline, CDR1 MGHRA and CDR2 YSYEKL. The CDR3 is CASSQLGQGETQYF. CDR3 nucleotide sequence: TGCGCCAGCAGCCAATTAGGACAGGGGGAGACCCAGTACTTC.

J is TRBJ2-1 and V is TRBV5-6, with a tentative D call TRBD2 (6 bases). The CDR3 has 14 amino acids. The germline V gene encodes CDR1 SGHDT and CDR2 YYEEEE. V lost 4 bases and J lost 6, with 14 bases in between. The CDR3 reads CASSQLTRTNEQFF. CDR3 in DNA: TGTGCCAGCAGCCAACTGACTAGGACCAATGAGCAGTTCTTC.

The V call is TRBV5-4, the J call TRBJ2-1; TRBD1 agrees at 7 bases. The junction had 4 bases not matched to a gene; V was cut back by 7 bases and J by 0 bases. Germline V gene lookup returns CDR1 SGHNT and CDR2 YYREEE (reference sequence). The CDR3 has 14 amino acids. The DNA of the CDR3 is TGTGCCAGCGCTGGGGACAGCTCCTACAATGAGCAGTTCTTC. This translates into CASAGDSSYNEQFF.

The chain links TRBV5-4 to TRBJ2-7, with TRBD2 identical over 9 bases. The CDR3 has 15 amino acids. V was clipped by 4 bases and J by 5 bases; unmatched bases: 10. Germline V lookup: CDR1 SGHNT, CDR2 YYREEE (reference sequence). The CDR3 coding sequence is TGTGCCAGCAGCCCAGATAGCGGGAGTTCTGACGAGCAGTACTTC. Its protein product is CASSPDSGSSDEQYF.

The V and J genes are TRBV13 and TRBJ2-7; 7 positions match TRBD2. Germline V gives CDR1 PRHDT, CDR2 FYEKMQ (reference sequence). The CDR3 extends over 14 amino acids. Losses at the gene ends were 4 bases for V and 2 bases for J; bases not matched to a gene: 5. CDR3 bases: TGTGCCAGCAGCTCCCGCGGGGGTACCTACGAGCAGTACTTC. Its protein is CASSSRGGTYEQYF.

The V call is TRBV28, the J call TRBJ2-1; unclear D gene. V was pared by 6 bases and J by 6 bases, with 12 bases between. The V gene's germline CDR1 is MDHEN and CDR2 SYDVKM. The CDR3 is made up of 13 amino acids. The CDR3 here is CASRWSGINEQFF. CDR3 nucleotides: TGTGCCAGCAGATGGAGTGGGATCAATGAGCAGTTCTTC.

The CDR3 protein is CASSFLEYSNNEQFF. The CDR3 nucleotides are TGTGCCAGCAGCTTCCTAGAATATAGCAACAATGAGCAGTTCTTC. The rearrangement links TRBV7-2 to TRBJ2-1, with unresolved D. CDR3 length: 15 residues. CDR1 and CDR2 from the germline V gene are SGHTA and FQGNSA. V lost 3 bases to trimming and J lost 5 bases, with 14 bases between them.

On this clone: The same CDR3 arises from other DNA sequences in this sample as well. V is TRBV7-6 and J is TRBJ2-3, with D perhaps TRBD2 (5 bases). Trimming shortened V by 3 bases and J by 0 bases, and 7 bases separated the two germline ends. Germline V gene lookup returns CDR1 SGHVS and CDR2 FNYEAQ. This CDR3 is built from 14 residues. For the CDR3, the DNA is TGTGCCAGCAGCTTCGGCGGGAGCACAGATACGCAGTATTTT. It is translated as CASSFGGSTDTQYF.

The chain links TRBV15 to TRBJ1-5; no definite D call. V lost 5 bases to trimming and J lost 6 bases, with 11 bases between them. The CDR3 has 13 amino acids. The V gene's germline CDR1 is LNHNV and CDR2 YYDKDF (reference sequence). The CDR3 DNA sequence: TGTGCCACCAGCTACGGGTTTGGTCAGCCCCAGCATTTT. It yields the protein CATSYGFGQPQHF.

The V call is TRBV5-6, the J call TRBJ2-7, with D possibly being TRBD2 (5 bases). The V end was cut by 4 bases, the J end by 2 bases, with 13 bases between. The CDR3 spans 14 residues. Per the germline V gene, CDR1 is SGHDT and CDR2 is YYEEEE. The CDR3 region is CASSAAAVPYEQYF. CDR3 nucleotides: TGTGCCAGCAGCGCGGCAGCGGTACCCTACGAGCAGTACTTC.